The clone carrying this T cell receptor beta chain appeared a few times. J gave up 5 bases and V 0 bases, and 3 bases lay outside the gene matches. There are 15 residues in the CDR3. Germline assignment: CDR1 DFQATT and CDR2 SNEGSKA (reference sequence). The data originate from a study of T cells after yellow fever vaccination. TCRdb re-called the 5' RACE reads with MiXCR, one entry per CDR3 protein. The data contain a few hundred thousand distinct CDR3 sequences, around a sixth of them singletons. This TCR derives from a man between 18 and 29 years old who received the YFV17D yellow fever vaccine. Sequenced here: PBMCs, sampled 5 to 6 days after the first yellow fever vaccination. The genes are TRBV20-1 and TRBJ2-1, with 11 bases lining up with TRBD1. The CDR3 nucleotides read TGCAGTGCTAGAGACGGGACAGGGGGGAACAATGAGCAGTTCTTC. Translating gives CSARDGTGGNNEQFF.